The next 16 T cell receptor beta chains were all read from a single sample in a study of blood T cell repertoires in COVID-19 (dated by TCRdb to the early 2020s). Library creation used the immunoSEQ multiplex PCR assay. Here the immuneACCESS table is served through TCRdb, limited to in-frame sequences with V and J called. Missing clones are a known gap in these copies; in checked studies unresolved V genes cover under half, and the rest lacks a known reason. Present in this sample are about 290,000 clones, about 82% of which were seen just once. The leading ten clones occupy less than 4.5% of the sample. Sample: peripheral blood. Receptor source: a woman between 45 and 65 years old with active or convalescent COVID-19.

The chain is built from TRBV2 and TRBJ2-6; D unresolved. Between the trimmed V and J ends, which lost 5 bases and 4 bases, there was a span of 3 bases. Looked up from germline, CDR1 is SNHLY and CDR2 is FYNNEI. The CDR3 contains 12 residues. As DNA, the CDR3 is TGTGCCAGCAGTTTAGGGGCCAACGTCCTGACTTTC. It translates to CASSLGANVLTF. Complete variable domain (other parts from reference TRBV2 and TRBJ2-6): EPEVTQTPSHQVTQMGQEVILRCVPISNHLYFYWYRQILGQKVEFLVSFYNNEISEKSEIFDDQFSVERPDGSNFTLKIRSTKLEDSAMYFCASSLGANVLTFGAGSRLTVL.

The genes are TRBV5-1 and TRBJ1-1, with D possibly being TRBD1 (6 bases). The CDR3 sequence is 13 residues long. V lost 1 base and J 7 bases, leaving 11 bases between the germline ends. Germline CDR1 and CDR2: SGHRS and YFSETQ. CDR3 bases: TGCGCCAGCAGCTTGCGGCAGGGGAATGAAGCTTTCTTT. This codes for CASSLRQGNEAFF.

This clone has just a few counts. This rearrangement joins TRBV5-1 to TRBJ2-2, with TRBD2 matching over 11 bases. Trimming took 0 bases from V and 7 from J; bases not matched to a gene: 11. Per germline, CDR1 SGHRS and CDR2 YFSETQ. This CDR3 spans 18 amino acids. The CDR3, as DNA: TGCGCCAGCAGCTTGGCCAGAAGACTAGCGGGGCGAGGCGGGGAGCTGTTTTTT. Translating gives CASSLARRLAGRGGELFF.

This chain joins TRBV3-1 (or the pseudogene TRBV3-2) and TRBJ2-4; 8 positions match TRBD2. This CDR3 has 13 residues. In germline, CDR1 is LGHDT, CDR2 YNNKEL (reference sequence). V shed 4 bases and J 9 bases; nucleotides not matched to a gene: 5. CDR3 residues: CASSPGLGGIQYF. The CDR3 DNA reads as TGTGCCAGCAGCCCGGGACTAGGGGGCATTCAGTACTTC.

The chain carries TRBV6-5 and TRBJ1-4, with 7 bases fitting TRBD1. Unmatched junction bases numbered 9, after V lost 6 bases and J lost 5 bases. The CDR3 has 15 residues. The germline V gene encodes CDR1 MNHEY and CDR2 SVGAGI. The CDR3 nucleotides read TGTGCCAGCAGCCCGGCCGGGACAGCAAATGAAAAACTGTTTTTT. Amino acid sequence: CASSPAGTANEKLFF.

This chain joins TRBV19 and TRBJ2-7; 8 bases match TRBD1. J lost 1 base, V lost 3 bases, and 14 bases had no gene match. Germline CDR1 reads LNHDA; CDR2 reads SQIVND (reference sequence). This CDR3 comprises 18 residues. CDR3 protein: CASSISAGGTFRSYEQYF. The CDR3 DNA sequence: TGTGCCAGTAGTATCTCGGCAGGGGGCACTTTCCGGTCCTACGAGCAGTACTTC.

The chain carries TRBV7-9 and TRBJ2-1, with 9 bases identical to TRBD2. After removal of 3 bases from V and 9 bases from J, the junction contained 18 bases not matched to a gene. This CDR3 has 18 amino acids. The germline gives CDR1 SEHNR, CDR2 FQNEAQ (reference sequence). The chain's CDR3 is CASSLSPLSGRRRGEQFF. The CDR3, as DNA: TGTGCCAGCAGCTTGTCACCTCTTAGCGGGAGACGAAGAGGTGAGCAGTTCTTC.

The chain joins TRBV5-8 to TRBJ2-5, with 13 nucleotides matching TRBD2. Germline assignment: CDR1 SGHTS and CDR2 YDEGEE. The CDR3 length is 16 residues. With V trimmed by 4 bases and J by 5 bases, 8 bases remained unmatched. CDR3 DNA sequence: TGTGCCAGCAGCCTCGGACTAGCGGGAGAGTTGGAGACCCAGTACTTC. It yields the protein CASSLGLAGELETQYF.

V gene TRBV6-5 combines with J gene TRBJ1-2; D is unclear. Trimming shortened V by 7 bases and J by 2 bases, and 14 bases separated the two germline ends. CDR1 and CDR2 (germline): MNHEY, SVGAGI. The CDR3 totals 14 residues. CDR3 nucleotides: TGTGCCAGCAAGCGGGGTATCGAGAACTATGGCTACACCTTC. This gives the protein CASKRGIENYGYTF.

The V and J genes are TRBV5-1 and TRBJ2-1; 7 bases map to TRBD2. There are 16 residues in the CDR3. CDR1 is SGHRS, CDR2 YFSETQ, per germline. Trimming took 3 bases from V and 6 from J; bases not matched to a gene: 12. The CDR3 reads CASSWGGLSAPNEQFF. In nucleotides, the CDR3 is TGCGCCAGCAGCTGGGGAGGGTTGAGCGCCCCCAATGAGCAGTTCTTC.

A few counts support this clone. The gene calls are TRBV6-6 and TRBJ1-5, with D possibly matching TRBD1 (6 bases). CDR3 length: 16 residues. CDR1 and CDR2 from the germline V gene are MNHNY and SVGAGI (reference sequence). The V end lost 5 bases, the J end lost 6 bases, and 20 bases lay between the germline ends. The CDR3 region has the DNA TGTGCCAGCAGTAGTTCTGTTGTGAGGGGGAGTCAGCCCCAGCATTTT. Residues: CASSSSVVRGSQPQHF.

DNA of the CDR3: TGTGCCACCACTTCCCCCTACCGGGACAGGGATGTGAGTCGAGGCTACACCTTC. Amino acids: CATTSPYRDRDVSRGYTF. The J gene is TRBJ1-2, the V gene TRBV24-1; TRBD1 agrees at 9 bases. Trimming took 8 bases from V and 8 from J; bases not matched to a gene: 23. Germline assignment: CDR1 KGHDR and CDR2 SFDVKD. This CDR3 is built from 18 residues.

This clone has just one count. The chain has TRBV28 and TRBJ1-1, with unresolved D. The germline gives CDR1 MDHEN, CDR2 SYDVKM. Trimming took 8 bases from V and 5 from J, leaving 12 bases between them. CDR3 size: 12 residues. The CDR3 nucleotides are TGTGCCAGCCTGTCACCGACAACTGAAGCTTTCTTT. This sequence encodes CASLSPTTEAFF.

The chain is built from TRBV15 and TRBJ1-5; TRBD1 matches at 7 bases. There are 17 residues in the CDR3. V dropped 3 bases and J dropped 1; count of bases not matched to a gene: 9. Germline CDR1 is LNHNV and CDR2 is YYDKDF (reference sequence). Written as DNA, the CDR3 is TGTGCCACCAGCAGGCACAGGGGTGGTTTCAGCAATCAGCCCCAGCATTTT. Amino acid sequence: CATSRHRGGFSNQPQHF.

For the CDR3, the DNA is TGCGCCAGCAGCCCCGGACTAGCGGGAGGGCTTGGAGAGCAGTACTTC. Protein sequence: CASSPGLAGGLGEQYF. This chain uses TRBV5-1 with TRBJ2-7; 15 bases align to TRBD2. The CDR3 has 16 amino acids. V lost 4 bases to trimming and J lost 7 bases; unmatched junction nucleotides: 9. The V gene's germline CDR1 is SGHRS and CDR2 YFSETQ.

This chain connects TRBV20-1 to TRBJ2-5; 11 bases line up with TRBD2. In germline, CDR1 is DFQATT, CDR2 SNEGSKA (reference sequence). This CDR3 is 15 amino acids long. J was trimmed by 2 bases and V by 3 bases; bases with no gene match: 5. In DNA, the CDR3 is TGCAGTGCTAGTTACTTAGCGGGAGGGCAAGAGACCCAGTACTTC. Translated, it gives CSASYLAGGQETQYF.